A selection of T cell receptor beta chains follows, all from one sample in a study of shared clonotypes between healthy human individuals. Assay: immunoSEQ multiplex PCR; the TCRdb copy retains only in-frame clones and omits some. The repertoire holds over 95,000 clones, with 68% as singletons. The sample consisted of memory CD8+ T cells sorted from blood. The origin of the receptors is a woman aged 30 to 39 in good health. Each CDR3 is given with its conserved first and last residue. A D gene is named only where the DNA matches it firmly. Part of the rows lack a size; the others show once, few, many or a class for expanded clones.

v_call	j_call	d_call	clone_size	cdr3_nt	cdr3_aa
TRBV25-1	TRBJ2-3	TRBD1	-	TGTGCCAGCAGCATGTCGACAGGGGAATCGGTCGGTACGCAGTATTTT	CASSMSTGESVGTQYF
TRBV25-1	TRBJ2-7	TRBD1	-	TGTGCCAGCAGTGAAGAGAGAAAGACAGGGGGCTTATCCTACGAGCAGTACTTC	CASSEERKTGGLSYEQYF
TRBV10-3	TRBJ2-1	TRBD2	-	TGTGCCATCACCGGGACTAGCGGGAGGGACAATGAGCAGTTCTTC	CAITGTSGRDNEQFF
TRBV25-1	TRBJ2-7	-	-	TGTGCCAGCAGCCTCAGCTCGGGAAACCACGAGCAGTACTTC	CASSLSSGNHEQYF
TRBV4-1	TRBJ2-2	-	few	TGCGCCAGCAGCCGATACACCGGGGAGCTGTTTTTT	CASSRYTGELFF
TRBV4-1	TRBJ2-4	TRBD1	-	TGCGCCAGCAGCCCCGGACAGGGGGAGAATAGAGCCAAAAACATTCAGTACTTC	CASSPGQGENRAKNIQYF
TRBV7-9	TRBJ2-2	TRBD1	-	TGTGCCAGCAGCTCCCGGGACAGGGTAAACACCGGGGAGCTGTTTTTT	CASSSRDRVNTGELFF
TRBV27	TRBJ2-7	-	few	TGTGCCAGCAGTTTCAGCAGCAGGGGCCACTACGAGCAGTACTTC	CASSFSSRGHYEQYF
TRBV7-9	TRBJ2-6	-	few	TGTGCCAGCAGCCCTCGACAGTACTCTGGGGCCAACGTCCTGACTTTC	CASSPRQYSGANVLTF
TRBV27	TRBJ1-5	-	-	TGTGCCAGCAGTTTGTTTCAGGGAGGCAATCAGCCCCAGCATTTT	CASSLFQGGNQPQHF
TRBV10-3	TRBJ2-5	-	-	TGTGCCATCAGTGAGTCGCCCGCCCCCCAAGAGACCCAGTACTTC	CAISESPAPQETQYF
TRBV7-8	TRBJ2-7	-	-	TGTGCCAGCAGCCAATCAAACGGCGGGGGCAGGTACGAGCAGTACTTC	CASSQSNGGGRYEQYF
TRBV7-6	TRBJ2-1	-	-	TGTGCCAGCTCGTCCTATCGGGGCTCCTACAATGAGCAGTTCTTC	CASSSYRGSYNEQFF
TRBV19	TRBJ1-2	-	-	TGTGCCAGTAGTATACTCAGGGAAAGGTCCCCTGATGGCTACACCTTC	CASSILRERSPDGYTF
TRBV5-1	TRBJ2-7	TRBD1	-	TGCGCCAGTCATATGGGACAGGGGAGCGAGCAGTACTTC	CASHMGQGSEQYF
TRBV6-1	TRBJ2-7	TRBD2	many	TGTGCCAGCAGTGAAGAAGCGGGAGGGTCCTACGAGCAGTACTTC	CASSEEAGGSYEQYF
TRBV4-1	TRBJ2-7	-	-	TGCGCCAGCAGCCAAGAAGGGCCCGGGACGTACTCCTACGAGCAGTACTTC	CASSQEGPGTYSYEQYF
TRBV27	TRBJ2-5	TRBD2	-	TGTGCCAGCAGTCCCGGGACTAGCGGAACGCAAGAGACCCAGTACTTC	CASSPGTSGTQETQYF
TRBV7-6	TRBJ2-1	-	-	TGTGCCAGCAGCTTAGTGGTCAGCGGAAGCTCCTACAATGAGCAGTTCTTC	CASSLVVSGSSYNEQFF